The 10 T cell receptor beta chains given below trace back to one sample, sequenced in a study of shared clonotypes between healthy human individuals (dated by TCRdb to the early 2020s). The library was obtained by the immunoSEQ multiplex PCR assay. TCRdb mirrors the immuneACCESS table, restricted to in-frame sequences. Some clones are absent from its copies; in checked studies, under half trace to an unresolved V gene, and the reason for the others is unknown. Within this sample are 650,000 to 800,000 clones, with just under 75% of them counted one time only. The ten largest clones represent under 2% of the sample. Sequencing was carried out using memory CD4+ T cells sorted from blood. This specimen's cell subset or site label, interpreted: CD45RA-negative fraction. The source is a woman in her 30s in good health.

The J gene is TRBJ2-3, the V gene TRBV10-2; no reliable D call. Germline-derived CDR1 and CDR2 are WSHSY and SAAADI. There are 13 residues in the CDR3. Trimming removed 3 bases from V and 4 bases from J, with 8 bases in between. CDR3 amino acids: CASSEPGSDTQYF. For the CDR3, the DNA is TGCGCCAGCAGTGAACCAGGATCAGATACGCAGTATTTT.

V is TRBV19 and J is TRBJ1-2; D possibly corresponds to TRBD1 (5 bases). The CDR3 runs 15 residues. CDR1 and CDR2 (germline): LNHDA, SQIVND (reference sequence). The germline V and J ends were trimmed by 5 bases and 2 bases, with 15 bases remaining between them. CDR3 protein: CASSPWDGRNYGYTF. The CDR3 DNA is TGTGCCAGTAGTCCCTGGGACGGTCGAAACTATGGCTACACCTTC.

J is TRBJ2-3 and V is TRBV15; TRBD2 aligns across 7 bases. Trimming removed 0 bases from V and 5 bases from J; junction bases left unmatched: 8. Germline V gene data show CDR1 as LNHNV and CDR2 as YYDKDF (reference sequence). This CDR3 is built from 16 residues. CDR3 sequence reads: CATSRDRASGEDTQYF. For the CDR3, the DNA is TGTGCCACCAGCAGAGATAGGGCTAGCGGAGAAGATACGCAGTATTTT.

Here the CDR3 reads CASSPRSPEKLFF. As DNA, the CDR3 is TGTGCCAGCTCACCACGATCGCCGGAAAAACTGTTTTTT. This rearrangement joins TRBV18 to TRBJ1-4; D remains ambiguous. CDR3 length: 13 residues. Germline assignment: CDR1 KGHSH and CDR2 LQKENI. V was clipped by 1 base and J by 8 bases, with 8 bases between them.

This clone was picked up many times. V gene TRBV25-1 combines with J gene TRBJ2-1, with a possible D match to TRBD2 (6 bases). V was clipped by 4 bases and J by 7 bases, with 20 bases between them. Germline V gene sequence: CDR1 MGHDK, CDR2 SYGVNS. This CDR3 spans 16 amino acids. The CDR3: CASSVAKAGTRNEQFF. DNA of the CDR3: TGTGCCAGCAGTGTGGCCAAGGCCGGGACTCGGAATGAGCAGTTCTTC.

This clone was seen at least ten times. Distinct nucleotide sequences in the sample also encode this CDR3. V usage is TRBV5-1 and J usage is TRBJ2-5, with 10 bases lining up with TRBD2. With V trimmed by 2 bases and J by 3 bases, 4 bases remained unmatched. CDR3 length equals 15 residues. CDR1 and CDR2 from the germline V gene are SGHRS and YFSETQ. The CDR3 here is CASSFTSGREETQYF. CDR3 DNA: TGCGCCAGCAGCTTTACGAGCGGGAGGGAAGAGACCCAGTACTTC.

The rearrangement joins TRBV6-1 to TRBJ1-1; possibly TRBD1 for D (5 bases). Germline CDR1 is MNHNS and CDR2 is SASEGT. There are 11 residues in the CDR3. V lost 9 bases to trimming and J lost 9 bases, with 14 bases between them. CDR3 in amino acids: CASLPTVKAFF. The CDR3 DNA reads TGTGCCAGTTTGCCGACAGTTAAAGCTTTCTTT.

The chain recombines TRBV5-8 with TRBJ1-4, with D maybe TRBD1 (6 bases). The CDR3 loop spans 13 amino acids. V was trimmed by 2 bases and J by 8 bases, leaving 10 bases between them. CDR1 and CDR2 from the germline V gene are SGHTS and YDEGEE. CDR3 loop: CASSFPGEEKLFF. The CDR3 DNA follows: TGTGCCAGCAGCTTCCCAGGGGAAGAAAAACTGTTTTTT.

This sequence joins TRBV6-5 and TRBJ2-7; D may be TRBD2 (7 bases). Germline V gene sequence: CDR1 MNHEY, CDR2 SVGAGI. The CDR3 extends over 15 amino acids. V shed 6 bases and J shed 1 base, with 16 bases lying between them. For the CDR3, the DNA is TGTGCCAGCAGCCCCCTGGCGGGGGCATCCTACGAGCAGTACTTC. It encodes CASSPLAGASYEQYF.

The chain employs TRBV10-1 and TRBJ2-2, with D unclear. CDR3 size: 14 residues. From germline, CDR1 is WNHNN and CDR2 SYGVQD (reference sequence). V shed 7 bases and J shed 1 base, with 10 bases lying between them. The chain's CDR3 is CASTSSRNTGELFF. The CDR3 DNA follows: TGCGCCAGCACCTCCTCTCGGAACACCGGGGAGCTGTTTTTT.